Listed here are 2 T cell receptor beta chains from one sample, sequenced in a study of T cells in Graves' hyperthyroidism and ophthalmopathy. TCR beta CDR3 regions were amplified from RNA transcripts. HTBI primers were employed in a first-round RT-PCR of the TCR CDR3. TCRdb independently ran MiXCR on the multiplex PCR reads; one entry per CDR3 protein. The sample lists 800,000 or so distinct CDR3 sequences; over 35% were seen once. Sequencing input: blood. The receptor set was obtained from a man between 18 and 29 years old with Graves' hyperthyroidism.

This clonotype was seen only a few times. CDR3 DNA sequence: TGTGCCAGCAGCCGGGCCCCCAAAGGAGAGACCCAGTACTTC. As protein: CASSRAPKGETQYF. V usage is TRBV3-1 and J usage is TRBJ2-5; D remains ambiguous. CDR1 and CDR2 from the germline V gene are LGHDT and YNNKEL (reference sequence). This CDR3 region has 14 residues. Deletions cut 4 bases from V and 4 bases from J, with 13 bases between.

The chain recombines TRBV20-1 with TRBJ2-7, with 12 bases that match TRBD2. The V gene's germline CDR1 is DFQATT and CDR2 SNEGSKA (reference sequence). J was trimmed by 4 bases and V by 6 bases; bases with no gene match: 7. The length of the CDR3 is 14 residues. The CDR3 DNA sequence: TGCAGTGCGGCTCCCGGGACTAGCGGGTACGAGCAGTACTTC. The encoded protein is CSAAPGTSGYEQYF.